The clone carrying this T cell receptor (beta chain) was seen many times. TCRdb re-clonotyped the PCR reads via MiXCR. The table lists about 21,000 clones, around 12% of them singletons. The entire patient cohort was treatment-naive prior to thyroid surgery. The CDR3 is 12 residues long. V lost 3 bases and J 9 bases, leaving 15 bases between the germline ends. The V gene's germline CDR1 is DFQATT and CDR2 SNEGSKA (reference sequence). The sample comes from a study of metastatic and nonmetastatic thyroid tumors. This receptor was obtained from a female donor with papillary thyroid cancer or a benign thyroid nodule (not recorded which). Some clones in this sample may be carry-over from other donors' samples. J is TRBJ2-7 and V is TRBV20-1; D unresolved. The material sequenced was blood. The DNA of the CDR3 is TGCAGTGCTAGCCCCTTCGAAAAATTGCAGTACTTC. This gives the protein CSASPFEKLQYF.